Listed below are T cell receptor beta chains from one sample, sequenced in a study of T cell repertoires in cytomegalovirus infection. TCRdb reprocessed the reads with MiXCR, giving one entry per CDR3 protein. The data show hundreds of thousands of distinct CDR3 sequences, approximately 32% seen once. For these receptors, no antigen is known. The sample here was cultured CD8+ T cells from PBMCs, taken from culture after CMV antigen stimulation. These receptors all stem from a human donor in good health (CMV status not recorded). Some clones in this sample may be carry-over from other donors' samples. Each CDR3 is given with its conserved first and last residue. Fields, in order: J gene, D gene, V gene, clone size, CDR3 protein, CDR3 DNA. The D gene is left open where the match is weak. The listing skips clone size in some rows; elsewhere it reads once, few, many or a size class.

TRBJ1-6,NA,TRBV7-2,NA,CASSLGTGVSYNSPLHF,TGTGCCAGCAGCTTAGGAACGGGTGTCTCCTATAATTCACCCCTCCACTTT
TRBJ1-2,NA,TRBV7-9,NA,CASSPAQGGYTF,TGTGCCAGCAGCCCCGCCCAGGGAGGCTACACCTTC
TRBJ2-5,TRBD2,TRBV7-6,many,CASSLESGGDQETQYF,TGTGCCAGCAGCTTAGAGAGCGGGGGGGACCAAGAGACCCAGTACTTC
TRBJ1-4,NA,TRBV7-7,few,CASSTSPDSNEKLFF,TGTGCTAGCAGCACCTCACCAGACTCGAATGAAAAACTGTTTTTT
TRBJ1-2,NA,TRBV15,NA,CATSDPGRTNYGYTF,TGTGCCACCAGCGACCCGGGACGGACCAACTATGGCTACACCTTC
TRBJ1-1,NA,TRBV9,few,CASSVGLGAPDTEAFF,TGTGCCAGCAGCGTAGGACTGGGGGCCCCGGACACTGAAGCTTTCTTT
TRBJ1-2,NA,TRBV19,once,CASSIDPGSNYGYTF,TGTGCCAGTAGTATAGATCCCGGATCTAACTATGGCTACACCTTC
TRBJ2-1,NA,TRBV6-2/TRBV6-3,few,CAARDPIYNEQFF,TGTGCCGCCCGGGATCCTATTTACAATGAGCAGTTCTTC
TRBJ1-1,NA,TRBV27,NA,CASSFHRYGDPEAFF,TGTGCCAGCAGTTTCCACCGCTACGGTGACCCTGAAGCTTTCTTT
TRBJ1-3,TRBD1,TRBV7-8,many,CASSLRGPGDTIYF,TGTGCCAGCAGCTTAAGGGGGCCGGGGGACACCATATATTTT
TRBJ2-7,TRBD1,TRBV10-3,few,CAISERTGIYLSYEQYF,TGTGCCATCAGTGAGAGGACAGGCATTTACCTTTCTTACGAGCAGTACTTC
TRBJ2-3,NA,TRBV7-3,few,CASSSGDFPSTDTQYF,TGTGCCAGCAGCTCCGGGGACTTCCCTAGCACAGATACGCAGTATTTT
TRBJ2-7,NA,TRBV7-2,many,CASSLSFSPYEQYF,TGTGCCAGCAGCTTGTCCTTCTCTCCTTACGAGCAGTACTTC
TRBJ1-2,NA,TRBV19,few,CASSINQDIRYTF,TGTGCCAGTAGTATAAATCAAGATATACGCTACACCTTC
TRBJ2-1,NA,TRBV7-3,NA,CASSLKAAGTYNEQFF,TGTGCCAGCAGCTTAAAAGCGGCAGGCACCTACAATGAGCAGTTCTTC
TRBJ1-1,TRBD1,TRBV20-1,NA,CSAYSGTGGYTEAFF,TGCAGTGCCTATTCCGGGACAGGGGGCTACACTGAAGCTTTCTTT
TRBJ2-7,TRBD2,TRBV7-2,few,CASSFSPSGGPREQYF,TGTGCCAGCAGCTTTTCACCTAGCGGGGGGCCAAGGGAGCAGTACTTC
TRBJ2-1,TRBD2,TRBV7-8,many,CASSTLAGKDGEQFF,TGTGCCAGCAGTACTCTAGCGGGGAAGGACGGTGAGCAGTTCTTC
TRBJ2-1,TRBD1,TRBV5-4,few,CASSTDRAVKNEQFF,TGTGCCAGCAGCACGGACAGGGCGGTCAAGAATGAGCAGTTCTTC
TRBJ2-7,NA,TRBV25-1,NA,CVSSDHLYEQYF,TGTGTCAGCAGTGATCATCTCTACGAGCAGTACTTC
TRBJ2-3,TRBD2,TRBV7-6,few,CASSLRAGLTDTQYF,TGTGCCAGCAGCTTACGAGCGGGACTCACAGATACGCAGTATTTT
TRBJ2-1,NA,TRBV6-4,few,CASSGGRAGSHEQFF,TGTGCCAGCAGTGGAGGCCGGGCAGGTTCTCATGAGCAGTTCTTC
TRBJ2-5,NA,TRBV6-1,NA,CASSYDRRGTQYF,TGTGCCAGCAGTTACGACAGGAGAGGGACCCAGTACTTC
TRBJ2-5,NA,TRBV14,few,CASSHVYQETQYF,TGTGCCAGCAGCCACGTGTACCAAGAGACCCAGTACTTC
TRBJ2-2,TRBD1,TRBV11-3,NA,CASSPWTGTGELFF,TGTGCCAGCAGCCCCTGGACAGGGACCGGGGAGCTGTTTTTT
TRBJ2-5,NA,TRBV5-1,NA,CASSFRHDSQETQYF,TGCGCCAGCAGCTTTCGACACGACTCACAAGAGACCCAGTACTTC
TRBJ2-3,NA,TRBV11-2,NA,CASSQAGEGTDTQYF,TGTGCCAGCAGCCAGGCCGGGGAAGGCACAGATACGCAGTATTTT
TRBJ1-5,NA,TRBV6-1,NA,CASGPKVLDQPQHF,TGTGCCAGCGGACCGAAGGTCCTCGATCAGCCCCAGCATTTT
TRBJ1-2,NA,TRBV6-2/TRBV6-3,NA,CASSLVLKSGYTF,TGTGCCAGCAGTTTGGTTTTGAAGAGCGGCTACACCTTC
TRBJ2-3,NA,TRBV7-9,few,CASRPGTDTQYF,TGTGCCAGCAGGCCAGGCACAGATACGCAGTATTTT
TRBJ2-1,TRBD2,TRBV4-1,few,CASSQDLAGDLSYNEQFF,TGCGCCAGCAGCCAAGACCTAGCGGGGGACCTCTCCTACAATGAGCAGTTCTTC
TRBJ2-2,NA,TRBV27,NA,CASSFGLPNTGELFF,TGTGCCAGCAGTTTCGGACTACCGAACACCGGGGAGCTGTTTTTT
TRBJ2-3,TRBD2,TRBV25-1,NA,CASSDPSFSKRPPQAGGLPDTQYF,TGTGCCAGCAGTGATCCGTCCTTCTCCAAGCGTCCCCCCCAAGCGGGGGGCCTCCCAGATACGCAGTATTTT
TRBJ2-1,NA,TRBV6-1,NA,CASGDRGQEQFF,TGTGCCAGCGGTGACCGTGGCCAAGAGCAGTTCTTC
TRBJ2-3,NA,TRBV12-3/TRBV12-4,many,CASSFQTGSGTDTQYF,TGTGCCAGCAGTTTCCAAACAGGGTCTGGCACAGATACGCAGTATTTT
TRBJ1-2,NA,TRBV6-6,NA,CASRELTNYGYTF,TGTGCCAGCAGGGAACTTACTAACTATGGCTACACCTTC
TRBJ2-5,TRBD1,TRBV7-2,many,CASASWGTGGQETQYF,TGTGCCAGCGCCTCTTGGGGCACAGGGGGCCAGGAGACCCAGTACTTC
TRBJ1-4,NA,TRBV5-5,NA,CASSKDSSLNEKLFF,TGTGCCAGCAGCAAAGACAGTTCCCTAAATGAAAAACTGTTTTTT
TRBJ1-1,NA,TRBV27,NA,CASSPYSGNTEAFF,TGTGCCAGCAGTCCGTACAGCGGAAACACTGAAGCTTTCTTT
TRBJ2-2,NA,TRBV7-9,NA,CASSLRSPNTGELFF,TGTGCCAGCAGCTTAAGGTCTCCGAACACCGGGGAGCTGTTTTTT
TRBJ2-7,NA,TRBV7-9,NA,CASSPNPSQGSYEQYF,TGTGCCAGCAGCCCGAACCCCTCCCAGGGTTCCTACGAGCAGTACTTC
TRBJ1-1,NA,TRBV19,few,CASSILGGETEAFF,TGTGCCAGTAGTATCCTAGGGGGGGAGACTGAAGCTTTCTTT
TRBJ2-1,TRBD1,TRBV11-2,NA,CASSADRVEFF,TGTGCCAGCAGCGCTGACAGGGTTGAGTTCTTC
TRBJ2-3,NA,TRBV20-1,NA,CSARERRTDTQYF,TGCAGTGCTAGAGAAAGGCGGACAGATACGCAGTATTTT
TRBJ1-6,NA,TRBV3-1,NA,CASSQGEGLDSPLHF,TGTGCCAGCAGCCAAGGGGAAGGACTGGATTCACCCCTCCACTTT
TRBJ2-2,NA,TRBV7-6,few,CASSLGLYRPSYTGELFF,TGTGCCAGCAGCTTAGGTCTGTACCGACCTTCTTACACCGGGGAGCTGTTTTTT
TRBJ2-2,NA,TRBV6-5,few,CASSYSEYGMNTGELFF,TGTGCCAGCAGTTACTCCGAATACGGGATGAACACCGGGGAGCTGTTTTTT
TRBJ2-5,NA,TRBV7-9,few,CASSPALETQYF,TGTGCCAGCAGCCCCGCTCTTGAGACCCAGTACTTC
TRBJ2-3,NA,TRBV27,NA,CVSPHIVPGPDTQYF,TGTGTCAGTCCTCACATCGTCCCTGGACCAGATACGCAGTATTTT
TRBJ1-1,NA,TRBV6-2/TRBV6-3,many,CASSFRYTEAFF,TGTGCCAGCAGTTTTCGGTACACTGAAGCTTTCTTT